Shown below are 29 T cell receptor beta chains from a single sample sequenced in a study of CD8 T cells in Susac syndrome. RNA amounts of roughly 0.45 to 1 ug underwent reverse transcription with random hexamers. TCRdb itself ran the immunoSEQ multiplex PCR reads through MiXCR, one entry per CDR3 protein. This sample yields fewer than 85,000 distinct CDR3 sequences, of which approximately 95% are seen a single time; 0.52% belongs to the top ten. The material sequenced was CD8+ T cells from PBMCs. The receptors here all came from a human donor with Susac syndrome.

The genes are TRBV9 and TRBJ2-1; perhaps TRBD1 as D (6 bases). The CDR3 consists of 13 residues. Trimming left V 4 bases short and J 10 bases short, with 15 bases between. In germline, CDR1 is SGDLS, CDR2 YYNGEE. CDR3: CASSPGVGNEQFF. As DNA, the CDR3 is TGTGCCAGCAGCCCAGGGGTAGGGAACGAGCAGTTCTTC.

The chain recombines TRBV7-7 with TRBJ2-7, with D perhaps matching TRBD2 (5 bases). Germline loops: CDR1 SSHAT, CDR2 FNYEAQ (reference sequence). Trimming took off 5 bases at V and 3 bases at J, with 11 bases between the two ends. This CDR3 is built from 13 residues. CDR3 DNA: TGTGCCAGCAGCAAAAACCGGGGCTACGAGCAGTACTTC. It is translated as CASSKNRGYEQYF.

The chain links TRBV7-9 to TRBJ2-2; unclear D gene. V gave up 0 bases and J gave up 6 bases, with 11 bases separating them. The CDR3 extends over 15 amino acids. Germline V gives CDR1 SEHNR, CDR2 FQNEAQ (reference sequence). The CDR3 coding sequence is TGTGCCAGCAGCTTAGCGCGTTCCGGTCCCGGGGAGCTGTTTTTT. Residues: CASSLARSGPGELFF.

This chain joins TRBV4-1 and TRBJ2-2, with a tentative D call TRBD1 (5 bases). Germline V CDR1 and CDR2: MGHRA, YSYEKL. Trimming removed 3 bases at V and 7 bases at J, with 15 bases between. This CDR3 is built from 15 residues. The CDR3 DNA sequence: TGCGCCAGCAGCCAGCTGGGGCAGGGAAACGGGGAGCTGTTTTTT. Protein sequence: CASSQLGQGNGELFF.

The chain joins TRBV7-6 to TRBJ1-4; the match to TRBD1 covers 9 bases. V shed 5 bases, J shed 8 bases, and the junction held 9 bases outside the gene matches. The CDR3 contains 15 residues. CDR1 is SGHVS, CDR2 FNYEAQ, per germline. The CDR3 here is CASSPRQGESEKLFF. Written as DNA, the CDR3 is TGTGCCAGCAGCCCCCGACAGGGGGAGAGCGAAAAACTGTTTTTT.

The rearrangement uses TRBV4-3 and TRBJ2-2; D is possibly TRBD2 (5 bases). V lost 3 bases, J lost 9 bases, and 11 bases lay in between. The germline V gene encodes CDR1 LGHNA and CDR2 YSLEER. This CDR3 has 13 residues. The CDR3 nucleotides read TGCGCCAGCAGCCACCGCCCGGGGTGGGAGCTGTTTTTT. This sequence encodes CASSHRPGWELFF.

The J gene is TRBJ2-6, the V gene TRBV10-3, with 7 bases matching TRBD1. J lost 0 bases, V lost 10 bases, and 12 bases had no gene match. The CDR3 covers 17 residues. Looked up from germline, CDR1 is ENHRY and CDR2 is SYGVKD. CDR3 bases: TGTGCCAGCACTCCGGGACAGATTAGCTCTGGGGCCAACGTCCTGACTTTC. Its protein is CASTPGQISSGANVLTF.

The chain employs TRBV12-3 or TRBV12-4 and TRBJ2-2; tentatively, D is TRBD1 (6 bases). This CDR3 comprises 15 residues. V lost 3 bases and J 5 bases, leaving 13 bases between the germline ends. The CDR3 nucleotides are TGTGCCAGCAGTTTCCAGGGGTTGGGGACCGGGGAGCTGTTTTTT. It is translated as CASSFQGLGTGELFF.

The chain recombines TRBV15 with TRBJ1-5, with D tentatively TRBD1 (5 bases). The ends were cut back, 1 base at V and 6 bases at J, with 7 bases in the middle. The length of the CDR3 is 13 residues. The germline V gene has CDR1 LNHNV and CDR2 YYDKDF (reference sequence). The CDR3 is CATSRAGGQPQHF. The CDR3 DNA follows: TGTGCCACCAGCAGAGCGGGGGGTCAGCCCCAGCATTTT.

The chain joins TRBV30 to TRBJ1-5, with 8 bases identical to TRBD1. The CDR3 is 15 amino acids. With 5 bases clipped from V and 3 bases from J, the junction kept 9 bases outside the gene matches. Germline loops: CDR1 GTSNPN, CDR2 SVGIG (reference sequence). DNA for the CDR3: TGTGCCTGGGCCCCCCCGGACAGGGTCAATCAGCCCCAGCATTTT. As protein: CAWAPPDRVNQPQHF.

V is TRBV7-9 and J is TRBJ2-5; TRBD1 matches at 8 bases. Unmatched junction bases numbered 2, after V lost 5 bases and J lost 3 bases. Per the germline V gene, CDR1 is SEHNR and CDR2 is FQNEAQ (reference sequence). The CDR3 has 13 residues. The CDR3 loop is CASSTTGEETQYF. The CDR3, as DNA: TGTGCCAGCAGCACGACAGGGGAAGAGACCCAGTACTTC.

The J gene is TRBJ2-1, the V gene TRBV6-6; D may be TRBD2 (5 bases). The CDR3 runs 12 residues. The V end lost 7 bases, the J end lost 6 bases, and 10 bases lay between the germline ends. Germline V gene sequence: CDR1 MNHNY, CDR2 SVGAGI (reference sequence). CDR3 DNA sequence: TGTGCCAGCACCTGGACTCTCAATGAGCAGTTCTTC. This sequence encodes CASTWTLNEQFF.

The chain recombines TRBV5-1 with TRBJ1-1; D is ambiguous. CDR1 SGHRS and CDR2 YFSETQ come from the germline V gene. Deletions cut 0 bases from V and 0 bases from J, with 21 bases between. There are 19 residues in the CDR3. The CDR3, as DNA: TGCGCCAGCAGCTTGGGAGGCCCCCCTCGGGCACTACTGAACACTGAAGCTTTCTTT. Translation: CASSLGGPPRALLNTEAFF.

This clonotype was recorded only once. This chain joins TRBV7-2 and TRBJ2-3; 8 bases line up with TRBD2. The CDR3 has 18 amino acids. Germline CDR1 and CDR2: SGHTA and FQGNSA. With V trimmed by 3 bases and J by 0 bases, 11 bases remained unmatched. CDR3 nucleotide sequence: TGTGCCAGCAGCTTCCCCACCGGACTAGCATTAAGCACAGATACGCAGTATTTT. Its translation is CASSFPTGLALSTDTQYF. Drawing the rest from reference TRBV7-2 and TRBJ2-3, the complete variable domain is GAGVSQSPSNKVTEKGKDVELRCDPISGHTALYWYRQSLGQGLEFLIYFQGNSAPDKSGLPSDRFSAERTGGSVSTLTIQRTQQEDSAVYLCASSFPTGLALSTDTQYFGPGTRLTVL.

The J gene is TRBJ2-7, the V gene TRBV2; 9 nucleotides match TRBD2. Germline V gene lookup returns CDR1 SNHLY and CDR2 FYNNEI. The CDR3 is 15 amino acids. Trimming cost V 4 bases and J 1 base; bases outside gene matches: 5. CDR3 in DNA: TGTGCCAGCAGTGCCTCGGGACTAGCTTCCTACGAGCAGTACTTC. Translation gives CASSASGLASYEQYF.

The rearrangement links TRBV5-1 to TRBJ2-7, with 7 bases matching TRBD2. The CDR3 loop spans 14 amino acids. V trimming: 4 bases; J trimming: 4 bases; junction bases outside the gene matches: 8. Looked up from germline, CDR1 is SGHRS and CDR2 is YFSETQ. For the CDR3, the DNA is TGCGCCAGCAGCATCCCGGGGAGGGGATACGAGCAGTACTTC. Its translation: CASSIPGRGYEQYF.

The chain combines TRBV7-9 with TRBJ2-1, with D possibly matching TRBD2 (7 bases). Per germline, CDR1 SEHNR and CDR2 FQNEAQ (reference sequence). The CDR3 consists of 13 residues. V shed 8 bases and J shed 8 bases, with 16 bases lying between them. The CDR3 DNA follows: TGTGCCAGCTCCCGAGGGGGGGAGCATGAGCAGTTCTTC. Translation gives CASSRGGEHEQFF.

J is TRBJ2-5 and V is TRBV27; 8 nucleotides agree with TRBD2. Germline V lookup: CDR1 MNHEY, CDR2 SMNVEV (reference sequence). This CDR3 spans 15 amino acids. J was trimmed by 5 bases and V by 5 bases; bases with no gene match: 10. The CDR3 sequence: CASSTRGGRVETQYF. CDR3 sequence (DNA): TGTGCCAGCAGTACCCGGGGGGGCCGGGTGGAGACCCAGTACTTC.

This chain uses TRBV20-1 with TRBJ1-1; the D is unclear. Trimming took 6 bases from V and 3 from J, leaving 8 bases between them. Germline assignment: CDR1 DFQATT and CDR2 SNEGSKA (reference sequence). The CDR3 has 11 residues. The CDR3 nucleotides read TGCAGTGCGCGGAGGGACACTGAAGCTTTCTTT. This sequence encodes CSARRDTEAFF.

This chain uses TRBV2 with TRBJ2-2; possibly TRBD2 for D (6 bases). This CDR3 comprises 14 residues. Germline V gene sequence: CDR1 SNHLY, CDR2 FYNNEI. Trimming removed 8 bases from V and 6 bases from J, with 16 bases in between. For the CDR3, the DNA is TGTGCCAGCCCCCGGACGGGGGAAGCCGGGGAGCTGTTTTTT. Its protein is CASPRTGEAGELFF. Complete variable domain (other parts from reference TRBV2 and TRBJ2-2): EPEVTQTPSHQVTQMGQEVILRCVPISNHLYFYWYRQILGQKVEFLVSFYNNEISEKSEIFDDQFSVERPDGSNFTLKIRSTKLEDSAMYFCASPRTGEAGELFFGEGSRLTVL.

The chain links TRBV5-5 to TRBJ1-1; TRBD1 agrees at 10 bases. This CDR3 is 15 amino acids long. From germline, CDR1 is SGHKS and CDR2 YYEKEE (reference sequence). V lost 6 bases and J lost 5; bases outside the gene matches: 10. CDR3 sequence reads: CASTRDRGVWTEAFF. In nucleotides, the CDR3 is TGTGCCAGCACCCGGGACAGGGGAGTTTGGACTGAAGCTTTCTTT.

In its sample, this clonotype was seen once. The chain uses TRBV27 and TRBJ2-3; 8 positions match TRBD2. Germline V gene sequence: CDR1 MNHEY, CDR2 SMNVEV (reference sequence). V was pared by 5 bases and J by 1 base, with 5 bases of the junction left unmatched. The CDR3 is made up of 15 amino acids. The CDR3 region has the DNA TGTGCCAGCAGTGTCACTAGCGGCCGCACAGATACGCAGTATTTT. Translating it yields CASSVTSGRTDTQYF.

The CDR3 here is CSARGRGNLWEQYF. CDR3 coding DNA: TGCAGTGCTAGAGGGCGGGGAAACCTTTGGGAGCAGTACTTC. This sequence joins TRBV20-1 and TRBJ2-7; D possibly corresponds to TRBD2 (6 bases). CDR1 is DFQATT, CDR2 SNEGSKA, per germline (reference sequence). The CDR3 runs 14 residues. Trimming took 1 base from V and 7 from J, leaving 17 bases between them.

The chain couples TRBV2 to TRBJ2-5; D is undetermined. V lost 6 bases, J lost 2 bases, and 7 bases lay in between. Per germline, CDR1 SNHLY and CDR2 FYNNEI. The length of the CDR3 is 12 residues. The CDR3 protein is CASRGSQETQYF. The CDR3, as DNA: TGTGCCAGCAGGGGGTCTCAAGAGACCCAGTACTTC.

The chain uses TRBV4-1 and TRBJ1-5, with D perhaps matching TRBD1 (5 bases). Trimming shortened V by 1 base and J by 6 bases, and 13 bases separated the two germline ends. The CDR3 length is 15 residues. Germline V CDR1 and CDR2: MGHRA, YSYEKL. The CDR3 DNA is TGCGCCAGCAGCCAAGGGCCCGGTAGGGGTCAGCCCCAGCATTTT. Its translation is CASSQGPGRGQPQHF.

The chain uses TRBV7-9 and TRBJ2-1; TRBD2 might be the D (7 bases). Germline-derived CDR1 and CDR2 are SEHNR and FQNEAQ (reference sequence). The V gene lost 8 bases and the J gene lost 6 bases, with 14 bases spanning the gap. This CDR3 has 13 amino acids. CDR3 bases: TGTGCCAGCCGGGGCGGGGGCTTCAATGAGCAGTTCTTC. Its protein product is CASRGGGFNEQFF. The variable domain in full, with the rest retrieved from reference TRBV7-9 and TRBJ2-1, is DTGVSQNPRHKITKRGQNVTFRCDPISEHNRLYWYRQTLGQGPEFLTYFQNEAQLEKSRLLSDRFSAERPKGSFSTLEIQRTEQGDSAMYLCASRGGGFNEQFFGPGTRLTVL.

The chain links TRBV5-4 to TRBJ2-3, with 10 bases fitting TRBD2. The V and J ends lost 8 bases and 2 bases, in that order; junction bases with no gene match: 8. This CDR3 contains 15 residues. CDR1 SGHNT and CDR2 YYREEE come from the germline V gene (reference sequence). The CDR3 DNA reads as TGTGCCAGTCTCCTAGCGGGGGCCAACACAGATACGCAGTATTTT. Translated, it gives CASLLAGANTDTQYF.

The DNA for the CDR3 is TGCGCCAGCAGCCAAGGGAGGCGGGGGGCCAAAGATACGCAGTATTTT. The encoded protein is CASSQGRRGAKDTQYF. The rearrangement joins TRBV4-3 to TRBJ2-3; TRBD2 agrees at 8 bases. Per the germline V gene, CDR1 is LGHNA and CDR2 is YSLEER. CDR3 length equals 16 residues. V was clipped by 1 base and J by 5 bases; unmatched bases: 8.

The gene calls are TRBV27 and TRBJ1-2; a possible D gene is TRBD1 (5 bases). From germline, CDR1 is MNHEY and CDR2 SMNVEV (reference sequence). V was pared by 5 bases and J by 5 bases, with 9 bases between. CDR3 length: 12 residues. In DNA, the CDR3 is TGTGCCAGCAGTGGGGACGGTTATGGCTACACCTTC. This encodes CASSGDGYGYTF.